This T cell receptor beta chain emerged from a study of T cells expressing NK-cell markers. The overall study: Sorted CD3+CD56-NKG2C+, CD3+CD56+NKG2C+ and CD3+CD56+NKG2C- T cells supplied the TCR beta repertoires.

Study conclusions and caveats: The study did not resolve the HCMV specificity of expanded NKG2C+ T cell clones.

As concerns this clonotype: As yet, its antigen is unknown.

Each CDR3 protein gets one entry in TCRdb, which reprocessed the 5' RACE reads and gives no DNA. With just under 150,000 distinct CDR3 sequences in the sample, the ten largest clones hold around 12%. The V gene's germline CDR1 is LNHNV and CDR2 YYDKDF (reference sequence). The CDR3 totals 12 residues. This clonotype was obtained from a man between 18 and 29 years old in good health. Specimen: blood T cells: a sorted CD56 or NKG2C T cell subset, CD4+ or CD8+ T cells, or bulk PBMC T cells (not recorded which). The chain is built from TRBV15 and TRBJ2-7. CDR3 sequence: CATSREDYEQYF.